This TCR beta chain originates from a study of T cells after yellow fever vaccination. Study-wide points: The booster saw the reappearance of most primary-vaccination clones (more than 95% CD4, around 88% CD8).

Notes on this clonotype: Its antigen is currently unknown.

The CDR3 has 16 residues. V was pared by 4 bases and J by 2 bases, with 11 bases of the junction left unmatched. CDR1 SGHDT and CDR2 YYEEEE come from the germline V gene. 5'RACE template switching produced TCR cDNA carrying a universal primer site and UMIs. MiXCR, applied by TCRdb to the 5' RACE reads, yields one record per CDR3 protein. This sample yields hundreds of thousands of distinct CDR3 sequences, of which roughly 12% are seen a single time; more than 12% belongs to the top ten. The chain has TRBV5-6 and TRBJ1-1, with 7 positions matching TRBD1. The sequences come from PBMCs, collected on the day of the yellow fever booster vaccination. This clonotype was obtained from a man aged 30 to 45 who received the YFV17D yellow fever vaccine. Written as DNA, the CDR3 is TGTGCCAGCAGCCAAAACAGACAGGGAGGAAACACTGAAGCTTTCTTT. It encodes CASSQNRQGGNTEAFF.